The T cell receptor (beta chain) described here comes from a study of control samples from healthy donors and cancer patients. Data came from immunoSEQ multiplex PCR; TCRdb stores just in-frame clones and leaves some out. The table includes some 150,000 clones, more than 85% detected once. The material sequenced was blood. The origin of this receptor is a man aged 25 to 40 in good health.

The CDR3 is CASSLGFNNEQFF. DNA of the CDR3: TGTGCCAGCAGCTTGGGCTTCAACAATGAGCAGTTCTTC. This sequence joins TRBV7-3 and TRBJ2-1, with D unresolved. The length of the CDR3 is 13 residues. V gave up 3 bases and J gave up 5 bases, with 8 bases separating them. The germline CDR1 and CDR2 sequences are SGHTA and FQGTGA. The full variable domain, its missing parts supplied by reference TRBV7-3 and TRBJ2-1, is GAGVSQTPSNKVTEKGKYVELRCDPISGHTALYWYRQSLGQGPEFLIYFQGTGAADDSGLPNDRFFAVRPEGSVSTLKIQRTERGDSAVYLCASSLGFNNEQFFGPGTRLTVL.